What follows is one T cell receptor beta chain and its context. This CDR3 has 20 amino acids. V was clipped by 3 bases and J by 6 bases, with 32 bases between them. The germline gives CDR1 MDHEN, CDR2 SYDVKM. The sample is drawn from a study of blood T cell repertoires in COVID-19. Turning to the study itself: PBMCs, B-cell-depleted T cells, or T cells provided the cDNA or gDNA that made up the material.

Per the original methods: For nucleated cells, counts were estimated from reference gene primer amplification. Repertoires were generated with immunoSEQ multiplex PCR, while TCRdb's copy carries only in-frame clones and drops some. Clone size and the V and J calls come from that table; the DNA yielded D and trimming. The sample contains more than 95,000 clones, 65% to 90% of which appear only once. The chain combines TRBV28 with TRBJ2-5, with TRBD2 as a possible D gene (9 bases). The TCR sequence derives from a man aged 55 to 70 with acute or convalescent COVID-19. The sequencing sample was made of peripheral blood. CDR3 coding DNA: TGTGCCAGCAGTTTCTGGGACAGGAACCGACCGACTAGCGGAGGGAAGACCCAGTACTTC. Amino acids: CASSFWDRNRPTSGGKTQYF.